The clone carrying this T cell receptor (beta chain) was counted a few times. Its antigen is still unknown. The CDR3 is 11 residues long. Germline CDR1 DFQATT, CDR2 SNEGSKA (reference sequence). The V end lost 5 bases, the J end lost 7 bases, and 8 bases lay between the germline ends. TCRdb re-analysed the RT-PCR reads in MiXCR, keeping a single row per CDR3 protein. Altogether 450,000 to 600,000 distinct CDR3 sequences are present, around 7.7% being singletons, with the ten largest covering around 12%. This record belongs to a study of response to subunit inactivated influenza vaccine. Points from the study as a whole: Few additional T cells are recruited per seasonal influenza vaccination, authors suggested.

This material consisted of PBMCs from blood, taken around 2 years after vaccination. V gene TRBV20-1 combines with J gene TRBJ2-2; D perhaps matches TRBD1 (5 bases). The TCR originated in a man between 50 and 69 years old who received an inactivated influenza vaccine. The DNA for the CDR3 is TGCAGTGCTCCAAGGGGCGGGGAGCTGTTTTTT. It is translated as CSAPRGGELFF.